A selection of T cell receptor beta chains follows, all from one sample in a study of blood T cells in healthy people across ages. TCRdb re-analysed the 5' RACE reads in MiXCR, keeping a single row per CDR3 protein. This table has some 1 million distinct CDR3 sequences, roughly 45% appearing once. The sequenced sample was blood. The receptors originated from a woman aged 55-69 years in good health. CDR3s include the opening cysteine and the closing phenylalanine or tryptophan. D genes are given only for firm matches. Only part of the rows carry a size: once, few, many, or a class if the clone is expanded.

J gene	D gene	V gene	clone size	CDR3 protein	CDR3 DNA
TRBJ1-1	NA	TRBV20-1	NA	CSARDRRGSGTEAFF	TGCAGTGCTAGAGATCGGAGAGGGTCGGGGACTGAAGCTTTCTTT
TRBJ1-2	NA	TRBV12-3/TRBV12-4	NA	CASGRDGGYTF	TGTGCCAGCGGACGTGATGGGGGCTACACCTTC
TRBJ2-7	TRBD2	TRBV6-6	NA	CASGPLRESVGEQYF	TGTGCCAGCGGCCCCTTGCGGGAGAGTGTGGGCGAGCAGTACTTC
TRBJ1-2	NA	TRBV20-1	NA	CSARDRPSNYGYTF	TGCAGTGCTAGAGATCGCCCGAGTAACTATGGCTACACCTTC
TRBJ1-2	NA	TRBV15	few	CATSTLGSLHYGYTF	TGTGCCACCAGCACCTTGGGCTCCCTCCACTATGGCTACACCTTC
TRBJ1-5	TRBD1	TRBV27	few	CASSSTGYNQPQHF	TGTGCCAGCAGTTCGACAGGGTACAATCAGCCCCAGCATTTT
TRBJ1-4	TRBD1	TRBV28	NA	CASSHTGAPEKLFF	TGTGCCAGCAGTCATACAGGGGCCCCGGAAAAACTGTTTTTT
TRBJ2-7	NA	TRBV6-2/TRBV6-3	NA	CASSLGAGIYEQYF	TGTGCCAGCAGTCTGGGGGCGGGGATATACGAGCAGTACTTC
TRBJ1-1	NA	TRBV27	NA	CASRLGNEAFF	TGTGCCAGCAGGCTCGGGAATGAAGCTTTCTTT
TRBJ1-2	NA	TRBV4-1	NA	CASSSRDTSYYGYTF	TGCGCCAGCAGCTCGCGGGACACTTCATACTATGGCTACACCTTC
TRBJ1-2	TRBD1	TRBV6-6	once	CASSYFRDSYYGYTF	TGTGCCAGCAGTTACTTTAGGGACAGCTATTATGGCTACACCTTC
TRBJ2-3	NA	TRBV5-1	NA	CASSLAVSRWDTQYF	TGCGCCAGCAGCTTGGCGGTCTCGCGTTGGGATACGCAGTATTTT
TRBJ1-6	TRBD1	TRBV9	NA	CASSQKGTGISPLHF	TGTGCCAGCAGCCAGAAGGGGACAGGGATTTCACCCCTCCACTTT
TRBJ2-7	NA	TRBV20-1	few	CSASPAGGPYEQYF	TGCAGTGCTAGCCCAGCCGGAGGTCCCTACGAGCAGTACTTC
TRBJ1-1	NA	TRBV7-3	NA	CASSLGHRINTEAFF	TGTGCCAGCAGCTTAGGGCACCGGATTAACACTGAAGCTTTCTTT
TRBJ2-3	TRBD1	TRBV15	few	CATSRDLGQHRYF	TGTGCCACCAGCAGAGATCTGGGACAGCACCGGTATTTT
TRBJ2-7	NA	TRBV27	few	CASSLSGRTGVSYEQYF	TGTGCCAGCAGTTTAAGCGGGAGGACAGGGGTCTCCTACGAGCAGTACTTC
TRBJ2-7	NA	TRBV20-1	NA	CSARDLALGGYEQYF	TGCAGTGCTAGAGATCTAGCGCTGGGCGGCTACGAGCAGTACTTC
TRBJ2-3	NA	TRBV5-1	NA	CASSGALDTQYF	TGCGCCAGTAGCGGAGCTCTTGATACGCAGTATTTT
TRBJ2-7	NA	TRBV10-3	NA	CAIGGTDISYEQYF	TGTGCCATCGGCGGGACTGATATCTCCTACGAGCAGTACTTC
TRBJ2-3	TRBD1	TRBV27	NA	CASRGTGGRRGTDTQYF	TGTGCCAGCAGAGGGACAGGGGGCCGAAGAGGAACAGATACGCAGTATTTT
TRBJ1-1	NA	TRBV20-1	NA	CSARPSGGDVTEAFF	TGCAGTGCTAGGCCCTCCGGGGGAGACGTTACTGAAGCTTTCTTT
TRBJ2-2	TRBD2	TRBV11-3	NA	CASSLASGSYTGELFF	TGTGCCAGCAGCTTAGCGAGCGGGAGCTACACCGGGGAGCTGTTTTTT
TRBJ1-2	NA	TRBV9	NA	CASKEPSLYYGYTF	TGTGCCAGCAAGGAACCTTCACTATATTATGGCTACACCTTC
TRBJ2-1	TRBD2	TRBV28	NA	CASWGGVYNEQFF	TGTGCCAGCTGGGGAGGGGTCTACAATGAGCAGTTCTTC
TRBJ1-2	NA	TRBV9	NA	CASSVAGAGYGYTF	TGTGCCAGCAGCGTAGCGGGGGCGGGCTATGGCTACACCTTC
TRBJ2-1	TRBD1	TRBV7-9	once	CASSSDRQGYNEQFF	TGTGCCAGCAGCTCGGACAGGCAAGGATACAATGAGCAGTTCTTC
TRBJ2-6	TRBD1	TRBV14	NA	CASSHATGPLSGANVLTF	TGTGCCAGCAGCCACGCGACAGGGCCCCTCTCTGGGGCCAACGTCCTGACTTTC
TRBJ2-7	NA	TRBV20-1	NA	CSASESMSSYNEQYF	TGCAGTGCTAGTGAGTCCATGAGCTCCTACAATGAGCAGTACTTC